The rows below give T cell receptor beta chains drawn from one sample of a study of blood T cell repertoires in COVID-19. The data were produced by immunoSEQ multiplex PCR, yet TCRdb's version contains in-frame clones alone and is incomplete. Of under 130,000 clones listed, around 84% are singletons. Material: peripheral blood. These receptors all come from a human donor in a cohort sampled during active COVID-19. CDR3s include the opening cysteine and the closing phenylalanine or tryptophan. D genes are given only for firm matches. Clone size, where shown, is once, few, many, or a class for clones that have expanded.

j_gene: TRBJ2-7; v_gene: TRBV2; abundance: NA; d_gene: NA; CDR3aa: CASSERLDRPYEQYF; CDR3nt: TGTGCCAGCAGCGAACGACTGGACAGACCCTACGAGCAGTACTTC
j_gene: TRBJ1-1; v_gene: TRBV5-1; abundance: few; d_gene: TRBD1; CDR3aa: CASSLEGTVNEAFF; CDR3nt: TGCGCCAGCAGCCTAGAAGGGACAGTGAACGAAGCTTTCTTT
j_gene: TRBJ2-1; v_gene: TRBV7-9; abundance: NA; d_gene: TRBD2; CDR3aa: CASSLAGGGTHNEQFF; CDR3nt: TGTGCCAGCAGCCTGGCTGGCGGGGGGACCCACAATGAGCAGTTCTTC
j_gene: TRBJ1-3; v_gene: TRBV5-1; abundance: NA; d_gene: NA; CDR3aa: CASSPGLIQSSGNTIYF; CDR3nt: TGCGCCAGCAGCCCGGGACTAATACAAAGTTCCGGAAACACCATATATTTT
j_gene: TRBJ1-3; v_gene: TRBV7-6; abundance: NA; d_gene: NA; CDR3aa: CASSPGQSSSGNTIYF; CDR3nt: TGTGCCAGCAGCCCAGGACAGTCAAGCTCTGGAAACACCATATATTTT
j_gene: TRBJ2-7; v_gene: TRBV12-3/TRBV12-4; abundance: NA; d_gene: TRBD1; CDR3aa: CASSRDRGGEQYF; CDR3nt: TGTGCCAGCAGCCGGGACAGGGGAGGGGAGCAGTACTTC
j_gene: TRBJ1-3; v_gene: TRBV2; abundance: once; d_gene: NA; CDR3aa: CASSERDSGNTIYF; CDR3nt: TGTGCCAGCAGTGAAAGAGACTCTGGAAACACCATATATTTT
j_gene: TRBJ1-2; v_gene: TRBV18; abundance: once; d_gene: NA; CDR3aa: CASSPTGLYGYTF; CDR3nt: TGTGCCAGCTCACCCACAGGGCTCTATGGCTACACCTTC
j_gene: TRBJ2-2; v_gene: TRBV20-1; abundance: NA; d_gene: NA; CDR3aa: CSASRDSTGSGELFF; CDR3nt: TGCAGTGCTAGTCGGGACTCGACGGGGAGCGGGGAGCTGTTTTTT
j_gene: TRBJ1-1; v_gene: TRBV19; abundance: NA; d_gene: TRBD1; CDR3aa: CASSERQGTEAFF; CDR3nt: TGTGCCAGTAGTGAAAGACAGGGAACTGAAGCTTTCTTT
j_gene: TRBJ1-1; v_gene: TRBV19; abundance: NA; d_gene: NA; CDR3aa: CASLGLGTEAFF; CDR3nt: TGTGCCAGTCTAGGACTGGGCACTGAAGCTTTCTTT
j_gene: TRBJ1-2; v_gene: TRBV5-6; abundance: NA; d_gene: TRBD1; CDR3aa: CASSLYPRDRGPPNYGYTF; CDR3nt: TGTGCCAGCAGCCTCTACCCGAGAGACAGGGGACCCCCTAACTATGGCTACACCTTC
j_gene: TRBJ2-5; v_gene: TRBV29-1; abundance: NA; d_gene: TRBD1; CDR3aa: CSVKTGGQTQYF; CDR3nt: TGCAGCGTGAAGACAGGGGGACAGACCCAGTACTTC
j_gene: TRBJ2-7; v_gene: TRBV11-2; abundance: NA; d_gene: TRBD1; CDR3aa: CASTGRDRGYEQYF; CDR3nt: TGTGCCAGCACCGGACGGGACAGGGGATACGAGCAGTACTTC
j_gene: TRBJ1-4; v_gene: TRBV7-9; abundance: NA; d_gene: NA; CDR3aa: CASSFVQGDEKLFF; CDR3nt: TGTGCCAGCAGCTTCGTACAGGGTGATGAAAAACTGTTTTTT
j_gene: TRBJ1-2; v_gene: TRBV6-6; abundance: NA; d_gene: NA; CDR3aa: CASRPQGSGYGYTF; CDR3nt: TGTGCCAGTAGACCGCAGGGGTCGGGCTATGGCTACACCTTC
j_gene: TRBJ2-1; v_gene: TRBV7-3; abundance: NA; d_gene: TRBD2; CDR3aa: CASSLSLAGGWNEQFF; CDR3nt: TGTGCCAGCAGCTTAAGCCTAGCGGGGGGTTGGAATGAGCAGTTCTTC
j_gene: TRBJ1-6; v_gene: TRBV11-3; abundance: NA; d_gene: TRBD1; CDR3aa: CASSSLGTGVNSPLHF; CDR3nt: TGTGCCAGCAGCTCACTAGGGACAGGGGTTAATTCACCCCTCCACTTT
j_gene: TRBJ2-1; v_gene: TRBV9; abundance: NA; d_gene: TRBD1; CDR3aa: CASSGIRDRGGLAPMGQFF; CDR3nt: TGTGCCAGCAGCGGCATCCGGGACAGGGGTGGACTGGCGCCCATGGGGCAGTTCTTC
j_gene: TRBJ2-2; v_gene: TRBV11-1; abundance: NA; d_gene: NA; CDR3aa: CASSAGVGSGELFF; CDR3nt: TGTGCCAGCAGCGCCGGTGTCGGGTCCGGGGAGCTGTTTTTT
j_gene: TRBJ2-2; v_gene: TRBV5-1; abundance: once; d_gene: TRBD1; CDR3aa: CASSLNRGDTGELFF; CDR3nt: TGCGCCAGCAGCTTGAACAGGGGGGACACCGGGGAGCTGTTTTTT
j_gene: TRBJ2-7; v_gene: TRBV19; abundance: NA; d_gene: NA; CDR3aa: CASSRSGDTYEQYF; CDR3nt: TGTGCCAGTAGTAGGTCTGGGGACACCTACGAGCAGTACTTC
j_gene: TRBJ2-7; v_gene: TRBV3-1/TRBV3-2; abundance: NA; d_gene: TRBD2; CDR3aa: CASSPSSGGPYEQYF; CDR3nt: TGTGCCAGCAGCCCCTCTAGCGGGGGGCCCTACGAGCAGTACTTC
j_gene: TRBJ1-2; v_gene: TRBV7-2; abundance: NA; d_gene: NA; CDR3aa: CASSSTPGGFYGYTF; CDR3nt: TGTGCCAGCAGCTCCACCCCGGGGGGGTTCTATGGCTACACCTTC
j_gene: TRBJ2-1; v_gene: TRBV10-3; abundance: once; d_gene: NA; CDR3aa: CAINRQENNEQFF; CDR3nt: TGTGCCATCAACCGCCAGGAAAACAATGAGCAGTTCTTC
j_gene: TRBJ2-5; v_gene: TRBV28; abundance: NA; d_gene: NA; CDR3aa: CASSLSQGHQETQYF; CDR3nt: TGTGCCAGCAGTTTGTCCCAGGGACATCAAGAGACCCAGTACTTC
j_gene: TRBJ2-7; v_gene: TRBV2; abundance: NA; d_gene: TRBD1; CDR3aa: CASSEARDRNFYF; CDR3nt: TGTGCCAGCAGTGAAGCGAGGGACAGGAATTTCTACTTC
j_gene: TRBJ1-1; v_gene: TRBV19; abundance: NA; d_gene: NA; CDR3aa: CASSKVSPNTEAFF; CDR3nt: TGTGCCAGTAGTAAAGTCAGTCCTAACACTGAAGCTTTCTTT
j_gene: TRBJ1-3; v_gene: TRBV6-5; abundance: NA; d_gene: NA; CDR3aa: CATSGVSGNTIYF; CDR3nt: TGTGCCACTTCCGGGGTCTCTGGAAACACCATATATTTT
j_gene: TRBJ2-3; v_gene: TRBV11-2; abundance: once; d_gene: NA; CDR3aa: CASSLDRGGADTQYF; CDR3nt: TGTGCCAGCAGCTTAGATCGTGGGGGCGCAGATACGCAGTATTTT
j_gene: TRBJ2-4; v_gene: TRBV11-2; abundance: NA; d_gene: TRBD2; CDR3aa: CASSWGGRAKNIQYF; CDR3nt: TGTGCCAGCAGCTGGGGGGGGAGGGCCAAAAACATTCAGTACTTC
j_gene: TRBJ2-3; v_gene: TRBV4-1; abundance: NA; d_gene: TRBD2; CDR3aa: CASSQGGAGGPTDTQYF; CDR3nt: TGCGCCAGCAGCCAAGGGGGGGCGGGGGGCCCCACAGATACGCAGTATTTT